A single sample gave rise to the 21 T cell receptor beta chains below, sequenced in a study of control samples from healthy donors and cancer patients. Clones were sequenced by immunoSEQ multiplex PCR, and TCRdb holds only the in-frame ones, with some missing. The sample includes approximately 170,000 clones, 92% of them seen just once. Sample: blood. These receptors were collected from a woman aged 25 to 39 in good health.

Of note for this clone: The sample holds other DNA sequences that translate to the same CDR3. This chain connects TRBV7-9 to TRBJ2-3; D unclear. Germline-derived CDR1 and CDR2 are SEHNR and FQNEAQ (reference sequence). The CDR3 length is 12 residues. Deletions cut 2 bases from V and 6 bases from J, with 6 bases between. DNA for the CDR3: TGTGCCAGCAGCTTACTTCGCGATACGCAGTATTTT. The encoded protein is CASSLLRDTQYF.

The CDR3 DNA reads as TGTGCCAGTAGTATACGACAGCCCAATCAGCCCCAGCATTTT. Amino acid sequence: CASSIRQPNQPQHF. The gene calls are TRBV19 and TRBJ1-5, with D maybe TRBD1 (5 bases). This CDR3 spans 14 amino acids. The ends were cut back, 2 bases at V and 3 bases at J, with 8 bases in the middle. Per germline, CDR1 LNHDA and CDR2 SQIVND (reference sequence). The full variable domain, in which reference TRBV19 and TRBJ1-5 provide the parts outside the CDR3, is DGGITQSPKYLFRKEGQNVTLSCEQNLNHDAMYWYRQDPGQGLRLIYYSQIVNDFQKGDIAEGYSVSREKKESFPLTVTSAQKNPTAFYLCASSIRQPNQPQHFGDGTRLSIL.

The gene calls are TRBV19 and TRBJ1-2; D call uncertain. CDR1 is LNHDA and CDR2 is SQIVND in the germline V gene (reference sequence). V shed 4 bases and J shed 4 bases, with 10 bases lying between them. This CDR3 region has 13 residues. CDR3: CASSTDGRYGYTF. CDR3 coding DNA: TGTGCCAGTAGTACCGACGGTCGCTATGGCTACACCTTC.

This chain links TRBV7-6 with TRBJ2-7, with TRBD1 identical over 8 bases. The germline V gene encodes CDR1 SGHVS and CDR2 FNYEAQ. There are 17 residues in the CDR3. V was clipped by 4 bases and J by 4 bases; unmatched bases: 15. CDR3 protein: CASSSILRGRSLYEQYF. In DNA, the CDR3 is TGTGCCAGCAGCTCAATCCTCAGGGGGCGCTCCCTTTACGAGCAGTACTTC.

The chain joins TRBV19 to TRBJ1-3; no firm D call. The V end lost 6 bases, the J end lost 0 bases, and 15 bases lay between the germline ends. CDR1 and CDR2 from the germline V gene are LNHDA and SQIVND (reference sequence). The CDR3 runs 16 residues. CDR3 bases: TGTGCCAGTAGCCCGGAGGGCAGGCGCTCTGGAAACACCATATATTTT. Translation gives CASSPEGRRSGNTIYF.

This chain uses TRBV19 with TRBJ1-5; 7 positions agree with TRBD1. The length of the CDR3 is 16 residues. CDR1 LNHDA and CDR2 SQIVND come from the germline V gene (reference sequence). The J segment lost 1 base and the V segment lost 5 bases, leaving 8 bases of the junction unmatched. The CDR3 DNA follows: TGTGCCAGTAGTGGGCAGGGGGGAAGGAGCAATCAGCCCCAGCATTTT. This encodes CASSGQGGRSNQPQHF.

V and J are TRBV28 and TRBJ1-5; no clear D gene. V lost 4 bases and J lost 11, with 18 bases in between. CDR1 is MDHEN and CDR2 is SYDVKM in the germline V gene. This CDR3 contains 14 residues. The chain's CDR3 is CASSSAHPPRSQHF. CDR3 bases: TGTGCCAGCAGTTCTGCCCACCCTCCCAGGTCCCAGCATTTT.

The chain uses TRBV5-1 and TRBJ2-6; D uncertain. CDR3 length equals 14 residues. CDR1 and CDR2 from the germline V gene are SGHRS and YFSETQ. The V and J ends lost 7 bases and 1 base respectively, with 9 bases between them. The CDR3 here is CASLDSSGANVLTF. CDR3 coding DNA: TGCGCCAGCCTTGACTCTTCTGGGGCCAACGTCCTGACTTTC.

The chain links TRBV5-8 to TRBJ2-7, with 10 bases identical to TRBD1. The CDR3 length is 14 residues. CDR1 and CDR2 (germline): SGHTS, YDEGEE. The V gene end was trimmed by 0 bases and the J gene end by 5 bases; junction bases not matched to a gene: 2. CDR3 DNA sequence: TGTGCCAGCAGCTTGGGACAGGGGGCGGACGAGCAGTACTTC. As protein: CASSLGQGADEQYF.

The V gene is TRBV19, the J gene TRBJ1-2, with 8 positions matching TRBD1. CDR1 is LNHDA and CDR2 is SQIVND in the germline V gene (reference sequence). V lost 5 bases to trimming and J lost 7 bases; unmatched junction nucleotides: 9. The CDR3 totals 14 residues. The CDR3 sequence is CASSPSGTGSGYTF. The CDR3 bases are TGTGCCAGTAGTCCCTCCGGGACAGGCTCTGGCTACACCTTC.

The chain recombines TRBV9 with TRBJ2-1; 10 positions agree with TRBD2. This CDR3 has 16 residues. From germline, CDR1 is SGDLS and CDR2 YYNGEE. Trimming cost V 3 bases and J 5 bases; bases outside gene matches: 8. The CDR3, as DNA: TGTGCCAGCAGCGCTAGGGTAGCGGGAGGCCACAATGAGCAGTTCTTC. Its protein product is CASSARVAGGHNEQFF.

The chain couples TRBV9 to TRBJ2-1; D call uncertain. The CDR3 has 13 amino acids. Germline loops: CDR1 SGDLS, CDR2 YYNGEE. V dropped 0 bases and J dropped 9 bases, with 10 bases sitting between them. CDR3 DNA: TGTGCCAGCAGCGTAGAAGTGGATGGTGAGCAGTTCTTC. Its protein is CASSVEVDGEQFF.

The rearrangement joins TRBV9 to TRBJ1-3; the D gene is possibly TRBD1 (5 bases). Germline V gene sequence: CDR1 SGDLS, CDR2 YYNGEE. The V gene lost 0 bases and the J gene lost 2 bases, with 12 bases spanning the gap. The CDR3 loop spans 16 amino acids. The CDR3 coding sequence is TGTGCCAGCAGCGTAGAGGACTGGGGGACTGGAAACACCATATATTTT. Its translation is CASSVEDWGTGNTIYF.

Here the CDR3 reads CASTKDRMVPPLHF. CDR3 sequence (DNA): TGTGCCAGCACCAAGGACAGGATGGTCCCCCCCCTCCACTTT. The rearrangement uses TRBV11-2 and TRBJ1-6, with 7 bases fitting TRBD1. With V trimmed by 7 bases and J by 13 bases, 13 bases remained unmatched. Germline V CDR1 and CDR2: SGHAT, FQNNGV. This CDR3 has 14 residues.

The chain carries TRBV4-1 and TRBJ2-5; 7 nucleotides line up with TRBD1. From germline, CDR1 is MGHRA and CDR2 YSYEKL. CDR3 size: 13 residues. Trimming at V came to 5 bases and at J to 6 bases, leaving 6 bases not matched to a gene. CDR3 loop: CASSGTDGKTQYF. The CDR3 DNA is TGCGCCAGCAGCGGGACAGACGGAAAGACCCAGTACTTC.

The chain links TRBV7-2 to TRBJ2-7; 11 nucleotides align to TRBD2. The ends lost 5 bases at V and 7 bases at J; junction bases unmatched: 16. The germline CDR1 and CDR2 sequences are SGHTA and FQGNSA. CDR3 length: 17 amino acids. In nucleotides, the CDR3 is TGTGCCAGCAGCGCCAGCGGTCTTAGCGGGAGGGCGGGTGAGCAGTACTTC. It specifies CASSASGLSGRAGEQYF.

The V and J genes are TRBV5-6 and TRBJ2-3, with 11 bases fitting TRBD1. The CDR3 length is 18 residues. Germline lookup yields CDR1 SGHDT and CDR2 YYEEEE. Unmatched junction bases numbered 9, after V lost 0 bases and J lost 3 bases. The CDR3 bases are TGTGCCAGCAGCTTGGGGACAGGGGGCGGTCGAGCGACAGATACGCAGTATTTT. Residues: CASSLGTGGGRATDTQYF.

The rearrangement joins TRBV29-1 to TRBJ2-5, with D possibly TRBD1 on 5 matching bases. CDR1 is SQVTM, CDR2 ANQGSEA, per germline. The CDR3 has 14 residues. V shed 3 bases and J shed 3 bases, with 14 bases lying between them. The CDR3 DNA sequence: TGCAGCGTTGACCGGAAAGGGGTGGAAGAGACCCAGTACTTC. Amino acid sequence: CSVDRKGVEETQYF.

This clone was detected only once. CDR3 amino acids: CASSWGSGEQYF. CDR3 nucleotide sequence: TGTGCCAGCAGCTGGGGCTCTGGGGAGCAGTACTTC. The V call is TRBV5-8, the J call TRBJ2-7, with D tentatively TRBD1 (5 bases). CDR1 is SGHTS and CDR2 is YDEGEE in the germline V gene. The CDR3 totals 12 residues. Trimming pared 3 bases from V and 7 bases from J, leaving 11 bases between.

The chain has TRBV28 and TRBJ2-3, with 8 nucleotides matching TRBD2. Trimming removed 8 bases from V and 2 bases from J; junction bases left unmatched: 9. Germline V gives CDR1 MDHEN, CDR2 SYDVKM. This CDR3 spans 15 amino acids. In DNA form, the CDR3 reads TGTGCCAGCCCCCCGGTAGCGGGAACCACAGATACGCAGTATTTT. Amino acids: CASPPVAGTTDTQYF.

The chain combines TRBV21-1 with TRBJ2-7; the table's TRBD2 call for D was not verified on the DNA. TRBV21-1 is classified as a pseudogene. There are 20 residues in the CDR3. The CDR3 spells CASSVKSKGRGREPSYEQYF. CDR3 nucleotide sequence: TGTGCCAGCAGCGTTAAGAGTAAGGGGCGAGGGCGGGAGCCCTCCTACGAGCAGTACTTC.